This TCR beta chain was profiled in a study of CD8 T cells in acute hepatitis C reinfection (dated by TCRdb to 2020 to 2022). Turning to the overall study: This study examined the TCRbeta repertoire of CD8+ T cells that recognize the HCV NS3-1073 epitope, both during acute infection and after viral clearance. Acute samples came from a few spontaneous resolvers and roughly six chronically infected subjects and were collected within 168 days of the estimated infection date. A few spontaneous resolvers provided paired acute and follow-up samples. Results the study describes overall, beyond this receptor: Preferential use of the TRBV04 and TRBV06 gene families was observed in all groups, and this preferential usage was not explained by overrepresentation in the naive pool. NS3-1073 specific cells were too rare to sort in chronically infected subjects, so no follow-up repertoires exist for those subjects. Regardless of outcome, about 12 public clonotypes were found, and one public clonotype used V04-02/J02-02. Diversity in the NS3-1073 specific repertoires was high, and no significant differences in diversity emerged among acute resolver, follow-up resolver and acute chronic samples. CDR3 sequences shared with other epitopes were rare, and differing sequencing approaches may have limited exact matching. Because bulk sequencing was performed on the TCRbeta chain only, alphabeta pairing of public clonotypes could not be determined.

Genomic DNA was extracted from FACS-sorted cells, and TCRbeta chain sequencing was performed through the commercial immunoSEQ service. The authors' pipeline ran thus. ImmunoSEQ Analyzer software v3.0 and R v3.5.1 were used to analyze the repertoire data. Only productive rearrangements were analyzed, because sequences with stop codons or out-of-frame rearrangements were removed. Simpson diversity, Shannon entropy, CDR3 length and nucleotide addition metrics were obtained from the sequencing provider. Clonotypes were categorized by frequency as dominant, sub-dominant, low or lowest abundance, and clonotypes below 0.1% were excluded from most analyses. A CDR3 amino acid clonotype was called public when found in at least two subjects at a cumulative frequency of at least 0.5%. In TCRdb, the immuneACCESS table is reduced to in-frame sequences with V and J assigned. These tables do not hold every clone; where another copy was compared, an unresolved V gene accounts for under half, and the others remain unexplained. D and trimming were read from the DNA, whereas the V and J calls and clone size are those reported in that table. The sample data list 3,800 or so clones, and roughly 40% of these were observed just once. The top ten clonotypes cover 8.5% to 9% of the sample.

Reading the label with the study, this specimen's time point is: acute HCV infection, within 168 days of estimated infection date. The HCV-specific TCR repertoires were analyzed directly ex vivo, and the sequenced cells were not first expanded in vitro. Enrolled in the Montreal Hepatitis C Cohort (HEPCO) in Canada, the donors were people who inject drugs, and these donors were followed every 3 months. Acute primary HCV infection was defined as a positive HCV RNA or antibody test that came after a negative test within the prior 24 weeks. A PE-labeled tetramer loaded with the NS3 peptide spanning residues 1073-1081 was used to stain HCV-specific cells. Surface staining used CD3, CD8 and CD45RO antibodies, with an aqua fixable dye to exclude dead cells. The cohort additionally had 6 subjects who developed chronic infection, which was defined as HCV RNA positivity at 24 weeks. From thawed, previously cryostored peripheral blood mononuclear cells, CD8+ T cells were purified through negative selection performed by means of the MACS CD8+ T cell Isolation Kit. Sorting of the cells was done on a BD FACSAria II cell sorter.

The germline V gene (reference sequence) specifies MNHEY as CDR1 and SMNVEV as CDR2. The CDR3, from cysteine to phenylalanine, totals 14 residues. The entry retains the CDR3 DNA only, 42 bases that are in frame from base 1. The junction carries 10 bases between V and J, which are trimmed by 2 bases and 2 bases respectively. A single count supports this clone. Base qualities were left out, and no much larger clone turns up one base away. This TCR was sampled from a man aged 25-45 years with chronic hepatitis C. Sequenced here: HCV NS3-1073 tetramer-sorted CD8+ T cells from PBMCs, sampled during acute infection. Explained via the paper, the cell subset or site label denotes: FACS-sorted NS3-1073 tetramer+ CD8+ T cells. The rearranged segments are TRBV27 and TRBJ2-7; a weak D assignment points to TRBD1 (5 bases agree). The CDR3 reads as follows: CASSLTGSPYEQYF. The DNA reads as follows: TGTGCCAGCAGTTTAACAGGCAGCCCCTACGAGCAGTACTTC.